The 31 T cell receptor beta chains presented below share a single source sample, sequenced in a study of cytomegalovirus exposure and HLA in healthy donors (dated 2017 in TCRdb). The receptor library was made with the immunoSEQ multiplex PCR assay. For the multiplex PCR, a mixture combining 60 forward primers for TCR Vbeta segments and 13 reverse primers for TCR Jbeta segments was used. TCRdb mirrors the immuneACCESS table, restricted to in-frame sequences. Some clones are absent from its copies; in checked studies, under half trace to an unresolved V gene, and the reason for the others is unknown. This sample has roughly 150,000 clones in its table, and roughly four fifths of those were observed once. Jointly, the top ten make up about 1.4% of the sample. The source material was PBMCs. The receptors were gathered from a man aged 40-55 years in good health and CMV-seronegative.

The chain is built from TRBV5-1 and TRBJ2-6; D possibly corresponds to TRBD1 (8 bases). The germline V gene encodes CDR1 SGHRS and CDR2 YFSETQ. The CDR3 loop spans 18 amino acids. Trimming stripped 2 bases from V and 2 bases from J, with 17 bases between. CDR3 in DNA: TGCGCCAGCAGCTTTCACAGGGGGGGAGACACTGGGGCCAACGTCCTGACTTTC. Translated, it gives CASSFHRGGDTGANVLTF.

The chain links TRBV6-1 to TRBJ2-7, with D possibly being TRBD2 (6 bases). The CDR3 totals 16 residues. The V and J ends lost 0 bases and 4 bases respectively, with 16 bases between them. Germline-derived CDR1 and CDR2 are MNHNS and SASEGT. The CDR3 nucleotides are TGTGCCAGCAGTGAAGCGCTTCGGGGGAGCGGATACGAGCAGTACGTC. Translation gives CASSEALRGSGYEQYV.

The chain carries TRBV28 and TRBJ2-1, with 10 bases lining up with TRBD2. Trimming cost V 5 bases and J 6 bases; bases outside gene matches: 1. The CDR3 sequence is 13 residues long. Germline CDR1 and CDR2: MDHEN and SYDVKM. The CDR3: CASSSGRANEQFF. CDR3 in DNA: TGTGCCAGCAGTAGCGGGAGGGCCAATGAGCAGTTCTTC.

CDR3 region: CASSLGQGQSKEKLFF. The CDR3 nucleotides are TGCGCCAGCAGCTTGGGGCAGGGTCAGAGTAAAGAAAAACTGTTTTTT. The V gene is TRBV5-1, the J gene TRBJ1-4, with D possibly matching TRBD1 (5 bases). CDR3 size: 16 residues. Germline CDR1 is SGHRS and CDR2 is YFSETQ. Trimming cost V 0 bases and J 8 bases, with 17 bases left between them. Complete variable domain (other parts from reference TRBV5-1 and TRBJ1-4): KAGVTQTPRYLIKTRGQQVTLSCSPISGHRSVSWYQQTPGQGLQFLFEYFSETQRNKGNFPGRFSGRQFSNSRSEMNVSTLELGDSALYLCASSLGQGQSKEKLFFGSGTQLSVL.

V usage is TRBV28 and J usage is TRBJ2-7; 10 bases fit TRBD2. Germline loops: CDR1 MDHEN, CDR2 SYDVKM. This CDR3 has 17 amino acids. With V trimmed by 2 bases and J by 1 base, 8 bases remained unmatched. This CDR3 reads CASSLEFGLAASYEQYF. In nucleotides, the CDR3 is TGTGCCAGCAGTTTAGAGTTCGGACTAGCGGCGTCCTACGAGCAGTACTTC.

This sequence joins TRBV5-1 and TRBJ1-3, with TRBD1 as a possible D gene (6 bases). The CDR3 totals 14 residues. The V gene lost 6 bases and the J gene lost 0 bases, with 10 bases spanning the gap. From germline, CDR1 is SGHRS and CDR2 YFSETQ. The DNA of the CDR3 is TGCGCCAGCACTCAGGACAGCTCTGGAAACACCATATATTTT. It encodes CASTQDSSGNTIYF.

This clone turned up a few times. The chain links TRBV27 to TRBJ1-2; D is unresolved. Trimming left V 3 bases short and J 4 bases short, with 9 bases between. Germline V gene lookup returns CDR1 MNHEY and CDR2 SMNVEV (reference sequence). There are 13 residues in the CDR3. CDR3 in amino acids: CASSFKPFYGYTF. CDR3 DNA sequence: TGTGCCAGCAGTTTTAAGCCTTTCTATGGCTACACCTTC.

CDR3 loop: CASSLETSGSQETQYF. The CDR3 DNA sequence: TGTGCCAGCAGCTTAGAGACTAGCGGTAGCCAAGAGACCCAGTACTTC. The V call is TRBV7-6, the J call TRBJ2-5, with 9 bases aligning to TRBD2. The CDR3 runs to 16 residues. The J segment lost 1 base and the V segment lost 1 base, leaving 4 bases of the junction unmatched. Germline CDR1 reads SGHVS; CDR2 reads FNYEAQ.

The chain recombines TRBV6-5 with TRBJ1-3, with D maybe TRBD1 (5 bases). V was pared by 4 bases and J by 2 bases, with 9 bases between. The CDR3 is 14 amino acids. CDR1 is MNHEY and CDR2 is SVGAGI in the germline V gene. The CDR3 coding sequence is TGTGCCAGCAGTTTTAAACAGGCTGGAAACACCATATATTTT. Amino acid sequence: CASSFKQAGNTIYF.

The count of this clone is one. This chain joins TRBV20-1 and TRBJ1-1, with D tentatively TRBD1 (6 bases). Germline V gene sequence: CDR1 DFQATT, CDR2 SNEGSKA (reference sequence). Trimming took off 5 bases at V and 8 bases at J, with 12 bases between the two ends. There are 11 residues in the CDR3. This CDR3 reads CSAADRSEAFF. The CDR3 DNA reads as TGCAGTGCTGCTGACAGGTCGGAAGCTTTCTTT.

The chain combines TRBV25-1 with TRBJ1-2; the D is unclear. This CDR3 region has 12 residues. From germline, CDR1 is MGHDK and CDR2 SYGVNS. V gave up 7 bases and J gave up 4 bases, with 10 bases separating them. The CDR3 spells CASMGDIYGYTF. The CDR3 nucleotides are TGTGCCAGCATGGGCGATATCTATGGCTACACCTTC.

The V call is TRBV10-3, the J call TRBJ2-5; tentative D call: TRBD2 (5 bases). Trimming pared 6 bases from V and 4 bases from J, leaving 15 bases between. Germline CDR1 is ENHRY and CDR2 is SYGVKD. CDR3 length: 14 amino acids. CDR3: CAISLAIRGETQYF. CDR3 nucleotides: TGTGCCATCAGCCTAGCTATCCGTGGAGAGACCCAGTACTTC.

V and J are TRBV11-3 and TRBJ2-5, with a tentative D call TRBD1 (6 bases). The length of the CDR3 is 13 residues. The germline gives CDR1 SGHNT, CDR2 YENEEA. Trimming pared 5 bases from V and 5 bases from J, leaving 12 bases between. The chain's CDR3 is CASSSRGRETQYF. As DNA, the CDR3 is TGTGCCAGCAGCAGCAGGGGACGTGAGACCCAGTACTTC.

With respect to this clone: Different DNA sequences within this sample yield the same CDR3. The chain uses TRBV19 and TRBJ1-5, with no clear D. This CDR3 contains 14 residues. Trimming left V 1 base short and J 1 base short, with 5 bases between. CDR1 is LNHDA, CDR2 SQIVND, per germline (reference sequence). The CDR3 loop reads CASSIGGSNQPQHF. The CDR3 DNA reads as TGTGCCAGTAGTATAGGAGGGAGCAATCAGCCCCAGCATTTT.

The rearrangement links TRBV7-2 to TRBJ2-6; D perhaps matches TRBD1 (6 bases). V lost 5 bases to trimming and J lost 3 bases, with 14 bases between them. CDR1 is SGHTA and CDR2 is FQGNSA in the germline V gene. The CDR3 length is 16 residues. The CDR3 spells CASSDTGYGGANVLTF. The CDR3 bases are TGTGCCAGCAGCGATACAGGGTACGGTGGGGCCAACGTCCTGACTTTC. The full variable domain, with the rest looked up from reference TRBV7-2 and TRBJ2-6, is GAGVSQSPSNKVTEKGKDVELRCDPISGHTALYWYRQSLGQGLEFLIYFQGNSAPDKSGLPSDRFSAERTGGSVSTLTIQRTQQEDSAVYLCASSDTGYGGANVLTFGAGSRLTVL.

V and J are TRBV10-3 and TRBJ1-2; D not resolved. The CDR3 has 11 amino acids. The germline gives CDR1 ENHRY, CDR2 SYGVKD. Trimming took off 10 bases at V and 5 bases at J, with 11 bases between the two ends. The DNA for the CDR3 is TGTGCCACTCGTAGCCTTTATGGCTACACCTTC. Residues: CATRSLYGYTF.

In DNA, the CDR3 is TGTGCCAGCAGCTCAACTAGCGGGAGGGCTCTGACCGGGGAGCTGTTTTTT. Encoded protein: CASSSTSGRALTGELFF. The gene calls are TRBV5-4 and TRBJ2-2; 13 bases are a match to TRBD2. Germline V lookup: CDR1 SGHNT, CDR2 YYREEE (reference sequence). The CDR3 has 17 amino acids. J gave up 5 bases and V 3 bases, and 7 bases lay outside the gene matches.

The chain links TRBV28 to TRBJ2-1, with 8 positions matching TRBD2. V was clipped by 1 base and J by 6 bases; unmatched bases: 5. The CDR3 covers 15 residues. Germline values: CDR1 MDHEN, CDR2 SYDVKM. In DNA, the CDR3 is TGTGCCAGCAGTTTATCGGGGGGGGCCGGCAATGAGCAGTTCTTC. Residues: CASSLSGGAGNEQFF.

This clone showed up just a few times. V usage is TRBV7-9 and J usage is TRBJ2-7, with D unclear. The CDR3 totals 16 residues. V was shortened by 4 bases and J by 0 bases, with 16 bases between the two germline ends. Germline CDR1 reads SEHNR; CDR2 reads FQNEAQ (reference sequence). The CDR3, as DNA: TGTGCCAGCAGCTCCTCAGTCCTCGATTACTCCTACGAGCAGTACTTC. Translated, it gives CASSSSVLDYSYEQYF.

This sequence joins TRBV29-1 and TRBJ2-5; D is perhaps TRBD2 (6 bases). The CDR3 contains 12 residues. Trimming removed 5 bases at V and 4 bases at J, with 11 bases between. Germline values: CDR1 SQVTM, CDR2 ANQGSEA. CDR3 nucleotide sequence: TGCAGCGTTAGTGGCGGGGCAGAGACCCAGTACTTC. Translated, it gives CSVSGGAETQYF.

V gene TRBV6-4 combines with J gene TRBJ2-1; TRBD2 matches 14 bases. The germline CDR1 and CDR2 sequences are MRHNA and SNTAGT. The J segment lost 9 bases and the V segment lost 4 bases, leaving 14 bases of the junction unmatched. The CDR3 covers 18 residues. This CDR3 is CASSVTTSGRALVSEQFF. CDR3 sequence (DNA): TGTGCCAGCAGTGTTACGACTAGCGGGAGGGCCCTGGTATCTGAGCAGTTCTTC.

This chain links TRBV27 with TRBJ2-7; 8 nucleotides align to TRBD1. CDR1 MNHEY and CDR2 SMNVEV come from the germline V gene (reference sequence). This CDR3 spans 15 amino acids. The ends lost 5 bases at V and 4 bases at J; junction bases unmatched: 10. The CDR3 here is CASSQSTGVRYEQYF. CDR3 sequence (DNA): TGTGCCAGCAGTCAATCGACAGGGGTTAGGTACGAGCAGTACTTC.

The chain has TRBV11-2 and TRBJ2-5, with 8 nucleotides matching TRBD2. Germline trimming cut 6 bases from V and 4 bases from J; bases unmatched to any gene: 7. CDR1 is SGHAT, CDR2 FQNNGV, per germline. The CDR3 is made up of 14 amino acids. The CDR3 protein is CASSLTAGAETQYF. The CDR3 coding sequence is TGTGCCAGCAGTCTGACAGCGGGAGCAGAGACCCAGTACTTC.

The CDR3 coding sequence is TGTGCCAGTAGCACAACAGGCCTTCCGGATACGCAGTATTTT. It specifies CASSTTGLPDTQYF. The chain links TRBV19 to TRBJ2-3; tentatively, D is TRBD1 (5 bases). V was cut by 6 bases and J by 6 bases, with 16 bases left in between. This CDR3 has 14 amino acids. Germline V gene lookup returns CDR1 LNHDA and CDR2 SQIVND (reference sequence).

The J gene is TRBJ2-5, the V gene TRBV7-9, with TRBD2 matching 11 bases. Trimming took 7 bases from V and 1 from J; bases not matched to a gene: 5. The CDR3 sequence is 15 residues long. Per the germline V gene, CDR1 is SEHNR and CDR2 is FQNEAQ (reference sequence). CDR3 sequence: CASTLTSGVQETQYF. The DNA of the CDR3 is TGTGCCAGCACCCTGACTAGCGGGGTCCAAGAGACCCAGTACTTC. The full variable domain, its missing parts supplied by reference TRBV7-9 and TRBJ2-5, is DTGVSQNPRHKITKRGQNVTFRCDPISEHNRLYWYRQTLGQGPEFLTYFQNEAQLEKSRLLSDRFSAERPKGSFSTLEIQRTEQGDSAMYLCASTLTSGVQETQYFGPGTRLLVL.

This chain connects TRBV2 to TRBJ2-1; 12 bases map to TRBD2. The CDR3 runs 17 residues. Trimming cost V 5 bases and J 0 bases; bases outside gene matches: 5. CDR1 SNHLY and CDR2 FYNNEI come from the germline V gene. The CDR3: CASSTGTSGYSYNEQFF. CDR3 nucleotide sequence: TGTGCCAGCAGTACCGGGACTAGCGGGTACTCCTACAATGAGCAGTTCTTC.

This clone occurred a few times. The V gene is TRBV5-8, the J gene TRBJ2-1, with 7 nucleotides matching TRBD2. This CDR3 is built from 17 residues. CDR1 and CDR2 from the germline V gene are SGHTS and YDEGEE. V lost 2 bases, J lost 8 bases, and 16 bases stayed unmatched. The DNA for the CDR3 is TGTGCCAGCAGCTTCCGCGGCGGGAGTCAGGGACTGGATGAGCAGTTCTTC. Translating it yields CASSFRGGSQGLDEQFF. The full variable domain, its missing parts supplied by reference TRBV5-8 and TRBJ2-1, is EAGVTQSPTHLIKTRGQQATLRCSPISGHTSVYWYQQALGLGLQFLLWYDEGEERNRGNFPPRFSGRQFPNYSSELNVNALELEDSALYLCASSFRGGSQGLDEQFFGPGTRLTVL.

Details on this clone: Other DNA sequences within the sample encode an identical CDR3. For the CDR3, the DNA is TGCGCCAGCAGCTTGGCGGGAGAAGATACGCAGTATTTT. It encodes CASSLAGEDTQYF. V is TRBV5-1 and J is TRBJ2-3; D possibly corresponds to TRBD2 (6 bases). Per the germline V gene, CDR1 is SGHRS and CDR2 is YFSETQ. The CDR3 is 13 amino acids. Trimming took 0 bases from V and 5 from J, leaving 7 bases between them.

This clone was recorded once. The genes are TRBV27 and TRBJ2-7; the match to TRBD1 covers 8 bases. The CDR3 covers 14 residues. V lost 7 bases and J lost 5; bases outside the gene matches: 10. Germline V gene sequence: CDR1 MNHEY, CDR2 SMNVEV (reference sequence). The CDR3 sequence: CASTSKQGVNEQYF. In DNA form, the CDR3 reads TGTGCCAGCACTTCCAAACAGGGGGTCAACGAGCAGTACTTC.

This chain links TRBV19 with TRBJ1-1; 7 nucleotides agree with TRBD1. The length of the CDR3 is 12 residues. V trimming: 5 bases; J trimming: 11 bases; junction bases outside the gene matches: 8. Per the germline V gene, CDR1 is LNHDA and CDR2 is SQIVND (reference sequence). CDR3 in amino acids: CASSEPTGCAFF. The CDR3 coding sequence is TGTGCCAGTAGTGAACCGACAGGGTGCGCTTTCTTT.

As to this clone: A read error may account for a junction end that differs from germline. CDR3 coding DNA: TGTGCTAGCAGCTTAGGGACACCGCCAGATACGCAGTATTTT. Translating gives CASSLGTPPDTQYF. The genes are TRBV7-3 and TRBJ2-3, with D maybe TRBD1 (6 bases). This CDR3 has 14 residues. The germline CDR1 and CDR2 sequences are SGHTA and FQGTGA.